This record covers a single T cell receptor (beta chain). Its antigen is not identified. This record belongs to a study of cytomegalovirus exposure and HLA in healthy donors. Study overall: Approximately 85 million unique TCRs from HLA-typed donors were held in an early data release.

Vbeta (60) and Jbeta (13) primers were used in the PCR. Assay: immunoSEQ multiplex PCR; the TCRdb copy retains only in-frame clones and omits some. The data hold 150,000 to 200,000 clones, with 78% observed a single time. Whole-study results and caveats: With later analysis, a missense DCLRE1C variant became linked to TCR beta V- and J-gene trimming.

The sequencing input was PBMCs. The clonotype originates from a male donor in good health and CMV-seronegative.

CDR3 loop: CASRDDSATYEQYF. In DNA form, the CDR3 reads TGTGCCAGCAGGGATGACAGTGCAACCTACGAGCAGTACTTC. V gene TRBV28 combines with J gene TRBJ2-7; D is perhaps TRBD1 (5 bases). The germline V and J ends were trimmed by 6 bases and 2 bases, with 14 bases remaining between them. The CDR3 contains 14 residues. The germline gives CDR1 MDHEN, CDR2 SYDVKM.